These T cell receptor beta chains were read from a single sample in a study of blood T cells in healthy people across ages. Via MiXCR, TCRdb re-called the 5' RACE reads, giving one row per CDR3 protein. Of 550,000 to 750,000 distinct CDR3 sequences in the sample, 20% to 25% are singletons; the top ten hold roughly 3.4%. The specimen sequenced was blood. These TCRs come from a man aged 70 or older in good health. The CDR3 runs from the conserved cysteine through the conserved F or W. D genes are given only for firm matches. Some rows mark clone size as missing; the rest say once, few, many or name a class of expanded clone.

v_gene: TRBV3-1
d_gene: .
len: 15
abundance: few
j_gene: TRBJ2-4
CDR3aa: CASSQALGSQNIQYF
CDR3nt: TGTGCCAGCAGCCAAGCTCTGGGAAGCCAAAACATTCAGTACTTC

v_gene: TRBV19
d_gene: TRBD1
len: 14
abundance: .
j_gene: TRBJ2-1
CDR3aa: CASRTGTVNNEQFF
CDR3nt: TGTGCCAGTAGAACCGGGACAGTTAACAATGAGCAGTTCTTC

v_gene: TRBV10-3
d_gene: TRBD1
len: 11
abundance: .
j_gene: TRBJ2-5
CDR3aa: CASGQGREQYF
CDR3nt: TGTGCCAGCGGACAGGGCCGGGAGCAGTACTTC

v_gene: TRBV7-2
d_gene: .
len: 17
abundance: few
j_gene: TRBJ2-1
CDR3aa: CASSLVLTRITYNEQFF
CDR3nt: TGTGCCAGCAGCTTAGTCTTGACTAGAATTACCTACAATGAGCAGTTCTTC

v_gene: TRBV12-3/TRBV12-4
d_gene: .
len: 12
abundance: .
j_gene: TRBJ2-1
CDR3aa: CASSSAGSEQFF
CDR3nt: TGTGCCAGCAGTTCGGCAGGATCTGAGCAGTTCTTC

v_gene: TRBV5-1
d_gene: .
len: 14
abundance: .
j_gene: TRBJ1-1
CDR3aa: CASSLAGTTTEAFF
CDR3nt: TGCGCCAGCAGCTTGGCAGGGACGACGACTGAAGCTTTCTTT

v_gene: TRBV28
d_gene: .
len: 11
abundance: .
j_gene: TRBJ2-7
CDR3aa: CASSTIHEQYF
CDR3nt: TGTGCCAGCAGTACGATCCACGAGCAGTACTTC

v_gene: TRBV12-3/TRBV12-4
d_gene: TRBD1
len: 14
abundance: few
j_gene: TRBJ2-1
CDR3aa: CASSRRTGANEQFF
CDR3nt: TGTGCCAGCAGTCGAAGAACAGGGGCCAATGAGCAGTTCTTC

v_gene: TRBV7-2
d_gene: .
len: 13
abundance: many
j_gene: TRBJ2-5
CDR3aa: CASSSGQKETQYF
CDR3nt: TGTGCCAGCTCAAGTGGCCAGAAAGAGACCCAGTACTTC

v_gene: TRBV9
d_gene: .
len: 16
abundance: few
j_gene: TRBJ2-3
CDR3aa: CASSAREGRSTDTQYF
CDR3nt: TGTGCCAGCAGCGCCAGAGAGGGCCGAAGCACAGATACGCAGTATTTT

v_gene: TRBV5-1
d_gene: .
len: 15
abundance: .
j_gene: TRBJ2-1
CDR3aa: CASSPDPEPYNEQFF
CDR3nt: TGCGCCAGCAGCCCAGACCCGGAGCCCTACAATGAGCAGTTCTTC

v_gene: TRBV5-4
d_gene: .
len: 13
abundance: .
j_gene: TRBJ2-7
CDR3aa: CASSFSGLGEQYF
CDR3nt: TGTGCCAGCAGCTTTTCTGGCTTGGGGGAGCAGTACTTC

v_gene: TRBV5-1
d_gene: TRBD1
len: 15
abundance: .
j_gene: TRBJ1-4
CDR3aa: CASTPGQGMREKLFF
CDR3nt: TGCGCCAGCACTCCGGGACAGGGGATGAGGGAAAAACTGTTTTTT

v_gene: TRBV4-1
d_gene: TRBD2
len: 13
abundance: many
j_gene: TRBJ2-5
CDR3aa: CASSAREGETQYF
CDR3nt: TGCGCCAGCAGTGCCAGGGAGGGGGAGACCCAGTACTTC

v_gene: TRBV10-3
d_gene: TRBD2
len: 16
abundance: few
j_gene: TRBJ2-7
CDR3aa: CAISALEVSGIYEQYF
CDR3nt: TGTGCCATCAGTGCTTTGGAGGTTAGCGGGATATACGAGCAGTACTTC

v_gene: TRBV25-1
d_gene: .
len: 18
abundance: few
j_gene: TRBJ2-2
CDR3aa: CASSEYILEGANTGELFF
CDR3nt: TGTGCCAGCAGTGAATATATTCTTGAGGGGGCGAACACCGGGGAGCTGTTTTTT

v_gene: TRBV29-1
d_gene: .
len: 13
abundance: .
j_gene: TRBJ1-2
CDR3aa: CSVRDRTNYGYTF
CDR3nt: TGCAGCGTTAGGGACCGTACTAACTATGGCTACACCTTC

v_gene: TRBV12-3/TRBV12-4
d_gene: .
len: 15
abundance: .
j_gene: TRBJ2-7
CDR3aa: CASSYYSVRADEQYF
CDR3nt: TGTGCCAGCAGTTACTATAGCGTGAGGGCCGATGAGCAGTACTTC

v_gene: TRBV2
d_gene: TRBD1
len: 14
abundance: .
j_gene: TRBJ1-5
CDR3aa: CASWTGYSNQPQHF
CDR3nt: TGTGCCAGCTGGACAGGTTATAGCAATCAGCCCCAGCATTTT

v_gene: TRBV10-3
d_gene: .
len: 14
abundance: few
j_gene: TRBJ2-7
CDR3aa: CAISERPEAYEQYF
CDR3nt: TGTGCCATCAGCGAGAGGCCTGAAGCCTACGAGCAGTACTTC

v_gene: TRBV20-1
d_gene: TRBD2
len: 16
abundance: .
j_gene: TRBJ2-5
CDR3aa: CSASSSGGFLQETQYF
CDR3nt: TGCAGTGCTAGCTCTAGCGGGGGTTTCCTCCAAGAGACCCAGTACTTC

v_gene: TRBV4-1
d_gene: .
len: 16
abundance: .
j_gene: TRBJ2-7
CDR3aa: CASSQGNGPRHYEQYF
CDR3nt: TGCGCCAGCAGCCAAGGGAACGGGCCACGACACTACGAGCAGTACTTC

v_gene: TRBV6-5
d_gene: TRBD2
len: 19
abundance: .
j_gene: TRBJ2-2
CDR3aa: CASSYSGTTNTKITGELFF
CDR3nt: TGTGCCAGCAGTTACTCCGGGACTACCAACACCAAGATCACCGGGGAGCTGTTTTTT

v_gene: TRBV20-1
d_gene: .
len: 15
abundance: .
j_gene: TRBJ2-2
CDR3aa: CSARDGGAFVGELFF
CDR3nt: TGCAGTGCTAGAGACGGAGGGGCTTTCGTCGGGGAGCTGTTTTTT

v_gene: TRBV12-3/TRBV12-4
d_gene: TRBD2
len: 14
abundance: few
j_gene: TRBJ2-5
CDR3aa: CASSWAGLTYEQYF
CDR3nt: TGTGCCAGCAGTTGGGCGGGACTAACCTATGAGCAGTACTTC

v_gene: TRBV7-9
d_gene: .
len: 14
abundance: few
j_gene: TRBJ1-3
CDR3aa: CASSSSISGNTIYF
CDR3nt: TGTGCCAGCAGCTCGTCGATCTCTGGAAACACCATATATTTT

v_gene: TRBV20-1
d_gene: TRBD2
len: 15
abundance: .
j_gene: TRBJ2-5
CDR3aa: CSAILAGWYQETQYF
CDR3nt: TGCAGTGCTATACTAGCGGGGTGGTACCAAGAGACCCAGTACTTC

v_gene: TRBV12-5
d_gene: .
len: 14
abundance: .
j_gene: TRBJ1-1
CDR3aa: CASGPGLRGTEAFF
CDR3nt: TGTGCTAGTGGCCCCGGTTTGAGGGGCACTGAAGCTTTCTTT

v_gene: TRBV29-1
d_gene: .
len: 12
abundance: .
j_gene: TRBJ1-2
CDR3aa: CSAIEGDYGYTF
CDR3nt: TGCAGCGCGATCGAGGGTGACTATGGCTACACCTTC

v_gene: TRBV29-1
d_gene: TRBD1
len: 11
abundance: many
j_gene: TRBJ2-5
CDR3aa: CSGDREETQYF
CDR3nt: TGCAGCGGGGACAGGGAAGAGACCCAGTACTTC

v_gene: TRBV20-1
d_gene: TRBD1
len: 15
abundance: .
j_gene: TRBJ2-3
CDR3aa: CGASIWDSHTDTQYF
CDR3nt: TGCGGTGCTAGTATTTGGGACAGCCACACAGATACGCAGTATTTT

v_gene: TRBV7-9
d_gene: .
len: 16
abundance: few
j_gene: TRBJ1-3
CDR3aa: CASSPQGLSSGNTIYF
CDR3nt: TGTGCCAGCAGCCCCCAAGGACTGAGCTCTGGAAACACCATATATTTT

v_gene: TRBV15
d_gene: TRBD2
len: 15
abundance: .
j_gene: TRBJ2-7
CDR3aa: CATSREWTSAYEQYF
CDR3nt: TGTGCCACCAGCAGAGAATGGACTAGCGCCTACGAGCAGTACTTC

v_gene: TRBV4-3
d_gene: .
len: 15
abundance: .
j_gene: TRBJ2-7
CDR3aa: CASSQGGRGPYEQYF
CDR3nt: TGCGCCAGCAGCCAAGGGGGTCGGGGCCCCTACGAGCAGTACTTC

v_gene: TRBV7-3
d_gene: TRBD2
len: 15
abundance: few
j_gene: TRBJ2-1
CDR3aa: CASSLSGRGHNEQFF
CDR3nt: TGTGCCAGCAGCTTAAGCGGGAGAGGGCACAATGAGCAGTTCTTC

v_gene: TRBV21-1
d_gene: .
len: 15
abundance: few
j_gene: TRBJ2-3
CDR3aa: CASSKAESYTDTQYF
CDR3nt: TGTGCCAGCAGCAAAGCGGAAAGTTACACAGATACGCAGTATTTT